This record concerns one T cell receptor beta chain sequence. The junction departs from germline at one end; a sequencing error may be responsible. Reverse transcription of roughly 0.45 ug total RNA with a constant-region primer produced TCR beta cDNA. For TCR beta, libraries were produced by three nested multiplex PCR rounds using slightly modified ARM-PCR. Running around 10 cycles apiece, the first two PCR rounds relied on TRBV1-TRBV30 forward primers together with a C-beta reverse primer. In TCRdb, the multiplex PCR reads were re-called with MiXCR into one record per CDR3 protein. Of about 310,000 distinct CDR3 sequences in the sample, about 60% were seen once. The entry originates in a study of tumor-infiltrating lymphocytes in primary liver carcinoma. The source of the blood RNA was unsorted whole blood, and germline DNA was extracted as well. This CDR3 is built from 16 residues. Per germline, CDR1 LGHNA and CDR2 YNFKEQ.

The sample taken for sequencing was peripheral blood. This clonotype originated in a man aged 35-49 years with primary liver carcinoma and hepatitis B virus infection. The rearrangement joins TRBV4-2 to TRBJ2-1, with TRBD1 identical over 9 bases. CDR3 DNA: TGTGCCAGCAGCCTTTTACAGGGGGCCACCTACAATGAGCAGCTCTTC. This sequence encodes CASSLLQGATYNEQLF.